This TCR beta chain came from a study of T-cell reconstitution after alpha-beta-depleted transplantation in children (dated by TCRdb to 2016 to 2018). Study-level background: Using TCR repertoire profiling, the study followed T-cell immune reconstitution in a quantitative way in children after TCRalphabeta/CD19-depleted allogeneic hematopoietic cell transplantation.

This clonotype was detected only a few times. The antigen it binds to is not known. Base qualities are missing; no much larger clone stands one base away. General study outcomes and caveats: Over subsequent months, a decline in hyperexpanded clone frequencies was noted, and after one year, T-cell counts and TCRbeta diversity were mostly ascribed to newly produced T cells. The high TCRbeta diversity at day 60 in some patients was ascribed to recipient T cells and intrathymic progenitors that had survived conditioning. The apparently early alphabetaT-cell count recovery about two months after transplant was reportedly dependent on only several hundred rapidly expanded clones derived from non-depleted graft cells.

Reading the label with the study, this specimen's treatment or condition is: allogeneic hematopoietic cell transplantation with graft depleted of TCRalphabeta T cells and CD19 B cells. Transplant recipients were children who received TCRalphabeta/CD19-depleted allogeneic hematopoietic cell grafts. The germline V end is reduced by 3 bases and the J end by 2 bases; junction bases left unmatched: 6. The CDR3, from cysteine to phenylalanine, totals 16 residues. The entry retains the CDR3 DNA only, 48 bases that are in frame from base 1. The receptor library was made with PCR. The reads were generated on an Illumina HiSeq 2500. Molecular barcoding was employed in the preparation of TCR libraries, with unique molecular identifiers being used to normalize TCRbeta repertoire quantification. The raw public reads went through TCRdb reprocessing: fastp at Q25, MiXCR clone calling, in-frame beta chains kept. Rows with a matching CDR3 protein are joined into one entry that keeps the most common DNA and genes. The table for this sample lists about 580,000 distinct CDR3 sequences; roughly 23% of them were counted only once. The ten largest clones take up roughly 14% of the sample.

The sample consisted of PBMCs, mostly from graft donor cells, taken 360 days after TCRalphabeta/CD19-depleted stem cell transplant. Rearrangement joined TRBV12-3 or TRBV12-4 to TRBJ1-3; 8 bases in the middle match TRBD1. This TCR came from a boy less than two years old who had a stem cell transplant for acute myeloid leukemia, so the T cells may come from the graft donor. This receptor has the CDR3 CASSFRQGKAGNTIYF. The nucleotide sequence is TGTGCCAGCAGTTTTCGACAGGGGAAGGCTGGAAACACCATATATTTT.